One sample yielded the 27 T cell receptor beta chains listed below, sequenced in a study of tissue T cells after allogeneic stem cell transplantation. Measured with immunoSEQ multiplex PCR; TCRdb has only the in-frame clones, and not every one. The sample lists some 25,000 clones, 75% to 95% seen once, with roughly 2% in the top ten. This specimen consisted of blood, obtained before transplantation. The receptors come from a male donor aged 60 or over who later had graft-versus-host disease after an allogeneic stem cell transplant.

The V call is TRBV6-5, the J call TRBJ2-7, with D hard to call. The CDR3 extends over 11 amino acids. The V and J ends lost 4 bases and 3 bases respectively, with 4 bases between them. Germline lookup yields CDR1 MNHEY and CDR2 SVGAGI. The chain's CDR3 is CASSSNYEQYF. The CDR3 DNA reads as TGTGCCAGCAGTTCGAACTACGAGCAGTACTTC.

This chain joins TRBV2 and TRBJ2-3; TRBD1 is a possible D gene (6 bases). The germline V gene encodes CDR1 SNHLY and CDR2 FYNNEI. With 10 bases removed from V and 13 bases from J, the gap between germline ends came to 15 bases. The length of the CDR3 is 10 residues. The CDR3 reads CAIQTGKKYF. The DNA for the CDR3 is TGTGCCATACAGACAGGTAAAAAGTATTTT.

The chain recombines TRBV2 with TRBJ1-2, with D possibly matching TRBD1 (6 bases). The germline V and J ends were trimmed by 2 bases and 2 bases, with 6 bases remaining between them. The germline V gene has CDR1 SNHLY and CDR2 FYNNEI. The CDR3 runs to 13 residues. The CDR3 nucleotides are TGTGCCAGCAGTGAACAGGGGAACTATGGCTACACCTTC. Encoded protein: CASSEQGNYGYTF.

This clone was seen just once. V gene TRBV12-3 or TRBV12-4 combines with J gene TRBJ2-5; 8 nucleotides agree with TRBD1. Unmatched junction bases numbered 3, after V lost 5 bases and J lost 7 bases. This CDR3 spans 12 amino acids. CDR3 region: CASSRQGWTQYF. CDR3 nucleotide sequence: TGTGCCAGCAGTAGACAGGGGTGGACCCAGTACTTC.

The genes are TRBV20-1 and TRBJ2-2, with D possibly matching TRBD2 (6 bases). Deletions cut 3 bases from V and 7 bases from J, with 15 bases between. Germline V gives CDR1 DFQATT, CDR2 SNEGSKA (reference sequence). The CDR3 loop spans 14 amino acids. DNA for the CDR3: TGCAGTGCTAGTTATGGAGGGCCTAGCGGGGAGCTGTTTTTT. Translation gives CSASYGGPSGELFF.

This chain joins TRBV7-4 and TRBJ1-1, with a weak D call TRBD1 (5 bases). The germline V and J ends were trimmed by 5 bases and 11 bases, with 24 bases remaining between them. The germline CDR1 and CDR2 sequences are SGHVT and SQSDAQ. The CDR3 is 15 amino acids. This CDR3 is CASSPSPPRRAPAFF. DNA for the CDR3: TGTGCCAGCAGCCCGTCCCCCCCCCGCAGGGCCCCGGCTTTCTTT.

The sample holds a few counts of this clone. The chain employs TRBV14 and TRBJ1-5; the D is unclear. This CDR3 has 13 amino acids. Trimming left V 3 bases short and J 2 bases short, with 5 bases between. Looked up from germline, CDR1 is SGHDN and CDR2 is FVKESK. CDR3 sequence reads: CASSQAGNQPQHF. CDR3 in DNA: TGTGCCAGCAGCCAGGCAGGCAATCAGCCCCAGCATTTT. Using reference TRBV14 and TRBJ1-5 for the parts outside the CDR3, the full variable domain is EAGVTQFPSHSVIEKGQTVTLRCDPISGHDNLYWYRRVMGKEIKFLLHFVKESKQDESGMPNNRFLAERTGGTYSTLKVQPAELEDSGVYFCASSQAGNQPQHFGDGTRLSIL.

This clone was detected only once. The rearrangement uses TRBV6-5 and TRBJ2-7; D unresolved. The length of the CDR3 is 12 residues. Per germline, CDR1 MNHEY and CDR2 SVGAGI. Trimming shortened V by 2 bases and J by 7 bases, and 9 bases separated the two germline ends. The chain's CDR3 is CASSYGVGEQYF. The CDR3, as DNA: TGTGCCAGCAGTTACGGGGTGGGGGAGCAGTACTTC.

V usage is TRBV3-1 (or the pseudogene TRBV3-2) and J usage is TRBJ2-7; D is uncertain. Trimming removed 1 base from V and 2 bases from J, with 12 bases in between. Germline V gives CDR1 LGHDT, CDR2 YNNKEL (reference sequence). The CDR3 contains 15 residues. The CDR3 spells CASSQGPREPYEQYF. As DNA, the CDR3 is TGTGCCAGCAGCCAAGGACCGCGTGAACCCTACGAGCAGTACTTC.

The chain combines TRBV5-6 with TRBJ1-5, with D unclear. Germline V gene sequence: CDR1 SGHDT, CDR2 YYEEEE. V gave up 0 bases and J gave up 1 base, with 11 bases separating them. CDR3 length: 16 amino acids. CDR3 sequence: CASSLAYGVSNQPQHF. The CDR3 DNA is TGTGCCAGCAGCTTGGCTTACGGAGTCAGCAATCAGCCCCAGCATTTT.

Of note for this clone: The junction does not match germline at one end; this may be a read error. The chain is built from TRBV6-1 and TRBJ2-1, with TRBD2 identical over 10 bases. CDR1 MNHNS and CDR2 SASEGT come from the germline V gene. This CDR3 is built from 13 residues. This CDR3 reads CASSEVNLLAGIF. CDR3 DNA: TGTGCCAGCAGTGAAGTTAACCTACTAGCGGGAATCTTC.

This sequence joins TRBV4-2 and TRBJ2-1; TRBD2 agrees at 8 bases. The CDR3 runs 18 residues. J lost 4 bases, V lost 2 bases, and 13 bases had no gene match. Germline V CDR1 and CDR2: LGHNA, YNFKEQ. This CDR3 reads CASSQQKASGGLYNEQFF. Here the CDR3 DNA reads TGTGCCAGCAGCCAACAAAAAGCCTCGGGAGGGCTTTACAATGAGCAGTTCTTC.

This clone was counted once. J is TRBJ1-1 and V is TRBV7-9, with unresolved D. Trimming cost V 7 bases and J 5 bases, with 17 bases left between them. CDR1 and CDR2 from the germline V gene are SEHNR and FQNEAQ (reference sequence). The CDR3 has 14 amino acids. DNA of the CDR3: TGTGCCAGCAACGAAGCAGCTAGTAGGACTGAAGCTTTCTTT. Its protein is CASNEAASRTEAFF.

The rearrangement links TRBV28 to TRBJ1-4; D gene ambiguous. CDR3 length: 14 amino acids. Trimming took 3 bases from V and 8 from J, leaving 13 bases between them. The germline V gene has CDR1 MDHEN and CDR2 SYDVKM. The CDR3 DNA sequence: TGTGCCAGCAGTTTGACCCGGGGAGGGGAAAAACTGTTTTTT. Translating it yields CASSLTRGGEKLFF. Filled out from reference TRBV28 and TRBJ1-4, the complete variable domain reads DVKVTQSSRYLVKRTGEKVFLECVQDMDHENMFWYRQDPGLGLRLIYFSYDVKMKEKGDIPEGYSVSREKKERFSLILESASTNQTSMYLCASSLTRGGEKLFFGSGTQLSVL.

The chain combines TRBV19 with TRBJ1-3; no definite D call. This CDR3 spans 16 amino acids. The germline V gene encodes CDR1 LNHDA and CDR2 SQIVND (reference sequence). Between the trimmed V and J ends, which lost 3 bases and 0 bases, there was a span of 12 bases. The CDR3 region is CASSIRLSLSGNTIYF. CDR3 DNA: TGTGCCAGTAGTATTCGACTTTCCCTCTCTGGAAACACCATATATTTT. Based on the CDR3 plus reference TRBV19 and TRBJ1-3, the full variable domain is DGGITQSPKYLFRKEGQNVTLSCEQNLNHDAMYWYRQDPGQGLRLIYYSQIVNDFQKGDIAEGYSVSREKKESFPLTVTSAQKNPTAFYLCASSIRLSLSGNTIYFGEGSWLTVV.

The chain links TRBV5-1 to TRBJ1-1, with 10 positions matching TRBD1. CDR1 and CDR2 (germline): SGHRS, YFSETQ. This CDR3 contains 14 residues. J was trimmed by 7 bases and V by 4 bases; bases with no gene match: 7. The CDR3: CASSARTGGVEAFF. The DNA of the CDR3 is TGCGCCAGCAGCGCAAGGACAGGGGGAGTTGAAGCTTTCTTT.

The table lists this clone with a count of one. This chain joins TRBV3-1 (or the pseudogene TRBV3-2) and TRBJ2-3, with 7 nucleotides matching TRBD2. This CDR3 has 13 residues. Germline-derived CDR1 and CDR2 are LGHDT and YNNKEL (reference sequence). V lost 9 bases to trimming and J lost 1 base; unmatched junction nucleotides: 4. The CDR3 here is CASRGVRTDTQYF. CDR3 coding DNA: TGTGCCAGTCGGGGGGTCCGCACAGATACGCAGTATTTT.

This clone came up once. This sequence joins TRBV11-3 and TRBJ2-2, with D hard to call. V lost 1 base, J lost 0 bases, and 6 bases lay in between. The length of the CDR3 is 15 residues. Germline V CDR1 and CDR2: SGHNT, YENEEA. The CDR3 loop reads CASSLAGPNTGELFF. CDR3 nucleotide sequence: TGTGCCAGCAGCTTAGCGGGCCCGAACACCGGGGAGCTGTTTTTT.

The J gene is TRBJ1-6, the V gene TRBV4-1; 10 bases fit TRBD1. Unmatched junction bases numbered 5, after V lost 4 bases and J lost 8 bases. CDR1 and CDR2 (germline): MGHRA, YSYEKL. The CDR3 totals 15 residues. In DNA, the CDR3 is TGCGCCAGCAGCCGCGCGGGACAGGGGTATTCACCCCTCCACTTT. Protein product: CASSRAGQGYSPLHF.

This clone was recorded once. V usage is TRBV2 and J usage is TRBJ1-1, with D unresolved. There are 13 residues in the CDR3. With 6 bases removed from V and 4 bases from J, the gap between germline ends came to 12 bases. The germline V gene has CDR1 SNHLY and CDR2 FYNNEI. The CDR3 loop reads CASSDPKPTEAFF. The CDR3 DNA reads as TGTGCCAGCAGCGATCCAAAGCCCACTGAAGCTTTCTTT.

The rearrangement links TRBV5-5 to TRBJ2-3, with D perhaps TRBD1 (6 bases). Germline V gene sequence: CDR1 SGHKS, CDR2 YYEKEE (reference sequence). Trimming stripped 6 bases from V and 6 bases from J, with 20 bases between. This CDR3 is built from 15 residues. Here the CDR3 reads CASISQGSIADTQYF. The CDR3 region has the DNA TGTGCCAGCATATCACAGGGAAGCATAGCCGATACGCAGTATTTT.

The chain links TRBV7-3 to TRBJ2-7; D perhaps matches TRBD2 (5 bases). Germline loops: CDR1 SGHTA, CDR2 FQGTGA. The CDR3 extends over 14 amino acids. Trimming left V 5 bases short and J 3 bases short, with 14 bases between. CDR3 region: CASSPSGSGYEQYF. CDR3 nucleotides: TGTGCCAGCAGCCCATCGGGGTCAGGCTACGAGCAGTACTTC.

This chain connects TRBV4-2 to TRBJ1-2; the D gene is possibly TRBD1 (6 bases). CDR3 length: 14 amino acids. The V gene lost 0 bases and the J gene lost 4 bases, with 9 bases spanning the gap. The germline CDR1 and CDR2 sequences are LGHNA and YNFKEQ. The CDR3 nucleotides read TGTGCCAGCAGCCAAGAGACACAGGGCTATGGCTACACCTTC. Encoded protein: CASSQETQGYGYTF.

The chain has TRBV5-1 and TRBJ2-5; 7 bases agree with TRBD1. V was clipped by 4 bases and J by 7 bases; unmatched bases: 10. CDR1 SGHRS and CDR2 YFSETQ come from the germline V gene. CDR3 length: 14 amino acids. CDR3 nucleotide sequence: TGCGCCAGCAGCCCTGGGACAGAGAAGACGACCCAGTACTTC. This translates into CASSPGTEKTTQYF.

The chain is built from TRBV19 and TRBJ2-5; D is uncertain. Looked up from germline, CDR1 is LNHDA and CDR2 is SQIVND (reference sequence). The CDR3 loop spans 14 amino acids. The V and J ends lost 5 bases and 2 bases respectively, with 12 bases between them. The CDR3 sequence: CASSPLTAQETQYF. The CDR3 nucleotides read TGTGCCAGTAGTCCCTTAACGGCTCAAGAGACCCAGTACTTC.

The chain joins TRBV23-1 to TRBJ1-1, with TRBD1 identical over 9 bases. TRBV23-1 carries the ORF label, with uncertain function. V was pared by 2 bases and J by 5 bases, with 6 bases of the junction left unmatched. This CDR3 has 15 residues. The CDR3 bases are TGCGCCAGCAGTCAAGAGACAGGGGGGGAAACTGAAGCTTTCTTT. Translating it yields CASSQETGGETEAFF.

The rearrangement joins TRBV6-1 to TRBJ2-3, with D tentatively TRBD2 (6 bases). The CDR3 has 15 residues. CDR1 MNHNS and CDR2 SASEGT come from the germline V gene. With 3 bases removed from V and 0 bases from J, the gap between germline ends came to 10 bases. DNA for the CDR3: TGTGCCAGCAGTGATACCGGGACTAGCACAGATACGCAGTATTTT. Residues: CASSDTGTSTDTQYF.